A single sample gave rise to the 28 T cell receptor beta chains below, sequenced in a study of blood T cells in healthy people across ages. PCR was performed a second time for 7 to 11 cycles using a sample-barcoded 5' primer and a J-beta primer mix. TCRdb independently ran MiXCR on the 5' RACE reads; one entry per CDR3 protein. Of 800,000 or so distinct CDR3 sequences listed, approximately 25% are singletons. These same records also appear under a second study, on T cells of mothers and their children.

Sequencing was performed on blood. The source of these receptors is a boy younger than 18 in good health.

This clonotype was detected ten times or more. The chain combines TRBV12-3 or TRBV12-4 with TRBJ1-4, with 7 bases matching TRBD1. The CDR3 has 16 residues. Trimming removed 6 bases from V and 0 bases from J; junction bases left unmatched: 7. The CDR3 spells CASSLTGAATNEKLFF. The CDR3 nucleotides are TGTGCCAGCAGCCTTACAGGGGCTGCAACTAATGAAAAACTGTTTTTT.

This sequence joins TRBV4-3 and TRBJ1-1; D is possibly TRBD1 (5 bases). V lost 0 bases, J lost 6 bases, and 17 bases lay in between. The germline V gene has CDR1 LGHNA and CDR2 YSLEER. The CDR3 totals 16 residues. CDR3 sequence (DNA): TGCGCCAGCAGCCAAGAATTGGGGGGATGGGGGGCTGAAGCTTTCTTT. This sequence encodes CASSQELGGWGAEAFF.

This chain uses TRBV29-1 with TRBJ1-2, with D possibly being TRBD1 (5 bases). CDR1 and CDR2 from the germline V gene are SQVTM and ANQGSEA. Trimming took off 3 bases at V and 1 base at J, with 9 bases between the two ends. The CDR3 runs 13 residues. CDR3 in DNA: TGCAGCGTTGATCACAGGAGTAACTATGGCTACACCTTC. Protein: CSVDHRSNYGYTF.

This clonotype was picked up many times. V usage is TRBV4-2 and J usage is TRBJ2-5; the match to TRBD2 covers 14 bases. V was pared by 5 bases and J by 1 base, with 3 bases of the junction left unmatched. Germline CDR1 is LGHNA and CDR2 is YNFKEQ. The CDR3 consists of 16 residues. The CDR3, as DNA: TGTGCCAGCAGCTTAGGGACTAGCGGGAGCCAAGAGACCCAGTACTTC. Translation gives CASSLGTSGSQETQYF.

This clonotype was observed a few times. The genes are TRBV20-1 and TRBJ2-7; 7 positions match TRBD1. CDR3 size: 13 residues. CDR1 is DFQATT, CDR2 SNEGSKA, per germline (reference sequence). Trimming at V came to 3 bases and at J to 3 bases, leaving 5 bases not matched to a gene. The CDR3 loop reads CSASSGTVYEQYF. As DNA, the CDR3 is TGCAGTGCTAGTTCCGGGACAGTCTACGAGCAGTACTTC.

The CDR3 region has the DNA TGTGCCAGCTTCGCTTCTGACAGGGAGGACAATCAGCCCCAGCATTTT. Translated: CASFASDREDNQPQHF. The chain carries TRBV6-6 and TRBJ1-5, with 7 bases fitting TRBD1. The V gene's germline CDR1 is MNHNY and CDR2 SVGAGI (reference sequence). The CDR3 covers 16 residues. The junction had 13 bases not matched to a gene; V was cut back by 8 bases and J by 3 bases.

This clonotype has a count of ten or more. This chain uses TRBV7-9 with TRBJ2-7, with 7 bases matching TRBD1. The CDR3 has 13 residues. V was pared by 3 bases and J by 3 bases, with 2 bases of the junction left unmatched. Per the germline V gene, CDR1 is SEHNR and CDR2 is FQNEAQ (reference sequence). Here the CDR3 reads CASSFGQDYEQYF. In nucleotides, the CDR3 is TGTGCCAGCAGCTTTGGACAGGACTACGAGCAGTACTTC. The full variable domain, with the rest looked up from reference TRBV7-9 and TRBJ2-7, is DTGVSQNPRHKITKRGQNVTFRCDPISEHNRLYWYRQTLGQGPEFLTYFQNEAQLEKSRLLSDRFSAERPKGSFSTLEIQRTEQGDSAMYLCASSFGQDYEQYFGPGTRLTVT.

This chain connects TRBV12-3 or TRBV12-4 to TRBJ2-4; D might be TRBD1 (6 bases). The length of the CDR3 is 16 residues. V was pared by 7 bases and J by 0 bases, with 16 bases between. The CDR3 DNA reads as TGTGCCAGCACTATCAACAGGGAACTAGCCAAAAACATTCAGTACTTC. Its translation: CASTINRELAKNIQYF.

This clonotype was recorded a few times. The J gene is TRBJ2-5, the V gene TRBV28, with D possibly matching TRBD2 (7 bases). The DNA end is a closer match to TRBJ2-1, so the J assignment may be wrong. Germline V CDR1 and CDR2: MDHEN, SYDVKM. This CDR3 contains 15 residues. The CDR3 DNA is TGTGCCAGCAGGGGGGGGGCACTAGCATTCGATGAGCAGTTCTTC. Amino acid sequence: CASRGGALAFDEQFF.

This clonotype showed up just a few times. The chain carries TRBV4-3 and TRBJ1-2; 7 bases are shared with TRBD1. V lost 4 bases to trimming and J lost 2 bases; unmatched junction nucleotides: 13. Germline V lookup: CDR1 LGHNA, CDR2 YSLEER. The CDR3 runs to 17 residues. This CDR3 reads CASSLAVWDRENYGYTF. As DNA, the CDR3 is TGCGCCAGCAGCCTGGCCGTTTGGGACAGAGAGAACTATGGCTACACCTTC.

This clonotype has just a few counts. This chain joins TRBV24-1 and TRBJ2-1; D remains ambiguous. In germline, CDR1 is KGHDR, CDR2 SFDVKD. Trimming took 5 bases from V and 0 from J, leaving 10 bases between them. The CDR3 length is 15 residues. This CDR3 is CATSGRLNSYNEQFF. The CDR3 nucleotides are TGTGCCACCAGTGGGCGCCTGAACTCCTACAATGAGCAGTTCTTC.

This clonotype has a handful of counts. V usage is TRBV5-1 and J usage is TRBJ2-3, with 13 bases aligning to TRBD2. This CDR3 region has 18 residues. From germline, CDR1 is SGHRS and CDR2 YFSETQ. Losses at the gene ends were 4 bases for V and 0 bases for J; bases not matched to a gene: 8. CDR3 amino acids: CASSGGLAGVTSTDTQYF. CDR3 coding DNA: TGCGCCAGCAGCGGCGGACTAGCGGGAGTCACTAGCACAGATACGCAGTATTTT.

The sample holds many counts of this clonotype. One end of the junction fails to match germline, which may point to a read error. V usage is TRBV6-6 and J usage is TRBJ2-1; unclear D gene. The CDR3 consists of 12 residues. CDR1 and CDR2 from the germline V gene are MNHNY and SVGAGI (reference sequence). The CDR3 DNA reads TGTGCCAGCAGTTACTCCCACAATGAGCAGTTCTTC. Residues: CASSYSHNEQFF.

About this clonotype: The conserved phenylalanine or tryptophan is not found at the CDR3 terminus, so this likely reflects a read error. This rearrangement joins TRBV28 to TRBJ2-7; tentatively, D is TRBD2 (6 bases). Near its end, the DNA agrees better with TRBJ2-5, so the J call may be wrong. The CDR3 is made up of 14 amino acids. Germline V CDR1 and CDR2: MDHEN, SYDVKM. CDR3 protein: CASSLTGVLETQYL. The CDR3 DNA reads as TGTGCCAGCAGTTTAACGGGAGTTTTGGAGACCCAGTACCTC.

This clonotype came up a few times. The CDR3 DNA follows: TGTGCCACCCTGGAGAGGGACAGGGCAGGGCATAGTAATGAGCAGTTCTTC. As protein: CATLERDRAGHSNEQFF. This chain links TRBV2 with TRBJ2-5; 9 bases agree with TRBD1. Judging by the DNA end, TRBJ2-1 fits better; the J call may be wrong. The CDR3 extends over 17 amino acids. CDR1 is SNHLY, CDR2 FYNNEI, per germline.

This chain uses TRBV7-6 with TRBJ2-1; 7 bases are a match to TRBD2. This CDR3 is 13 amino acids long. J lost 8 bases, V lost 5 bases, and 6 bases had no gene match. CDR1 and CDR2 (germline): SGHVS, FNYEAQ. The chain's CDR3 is CASSARGSDEQFF. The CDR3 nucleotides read TGTGCCAGCAGCGCGCGGGGGTCGGATGAGCAGTTCTTC.

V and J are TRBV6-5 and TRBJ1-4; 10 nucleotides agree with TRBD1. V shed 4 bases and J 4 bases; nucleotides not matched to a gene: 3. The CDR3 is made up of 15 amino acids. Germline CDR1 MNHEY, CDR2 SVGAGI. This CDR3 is CASSFGTGDNEKLFF. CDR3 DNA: TGTGCCAGCAGTTTCGGGACAGGGGATAATGAAAAACTGTTTTTT.

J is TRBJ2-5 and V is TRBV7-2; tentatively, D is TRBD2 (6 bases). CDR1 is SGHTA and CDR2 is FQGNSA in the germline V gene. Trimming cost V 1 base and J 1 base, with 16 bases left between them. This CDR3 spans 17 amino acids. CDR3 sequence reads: CASSLGPYGGAQETQYF. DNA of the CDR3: TGTGCCAGCAGCTTAGGCCCTTACGGCGGGGCCCAAGAGACCCAGTACTTC.

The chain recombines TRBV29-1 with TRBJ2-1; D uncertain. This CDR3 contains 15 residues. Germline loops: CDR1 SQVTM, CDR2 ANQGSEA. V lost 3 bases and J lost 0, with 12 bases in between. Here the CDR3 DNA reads TGCAGCGTTGATTCGCTTGCGGTCTCCTACAATGAGCAGTTCTTC. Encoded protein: CSVDSLAVSYNEQFF.

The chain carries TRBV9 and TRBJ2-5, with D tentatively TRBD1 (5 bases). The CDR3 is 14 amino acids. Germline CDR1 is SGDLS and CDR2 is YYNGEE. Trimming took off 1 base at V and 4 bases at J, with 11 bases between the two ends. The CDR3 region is CASSVSPGLETQYF. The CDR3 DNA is TGTGCCAGCAGCGTATCTCCAGGGTTAGAGACCCAGTACTTC. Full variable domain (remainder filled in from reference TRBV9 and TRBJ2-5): DSGVTQTPKHLITATGQRVTLRCSPRSGDLSVYWYQQSLDQGLQFLIQYYNGEERAKGNILERFSAQQFPDLHSELNLSSLELGDSALYFCASSVSPGLETQYFGPGTRLLVL.

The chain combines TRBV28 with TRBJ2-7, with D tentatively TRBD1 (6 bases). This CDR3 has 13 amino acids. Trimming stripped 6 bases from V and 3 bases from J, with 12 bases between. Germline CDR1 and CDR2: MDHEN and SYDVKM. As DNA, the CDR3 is TGTGCCAGCAGGGGGACAAATAACTACGAGCAGTACTTC. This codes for CASRGTNNYEQYF.

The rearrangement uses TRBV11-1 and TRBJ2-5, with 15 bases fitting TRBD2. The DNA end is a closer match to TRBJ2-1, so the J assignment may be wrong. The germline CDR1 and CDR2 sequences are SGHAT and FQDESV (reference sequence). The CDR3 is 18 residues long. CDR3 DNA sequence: TGTGCCAGCAGCCTTAGAGGGACTAGCGGGAGGTTGAGTAATGAGCAGTTCTTC. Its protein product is CASSLRGTSGRLSNEQFF.

The CDR3 spells CASSLGWDRDATPLHF. For the CDR3, the DNA is TGCGCCAGCAGCTTGGGGTGGGACAGGGACGCGACACCCCTCCACTTT. The chain is built from TRBV5-1 and TRBJ1-6; 9 bases match TRBD1. With 0 bases clipped from V and 11 bases from J, the junction kept 9 bases outside the gene matches. The CDR3 totals 16 residues. The germline V gene encodes CDR1 SGHRS and CDR2 YFSETQ.

CDR3 protein: CASSMTGQFSYEQYF. CDR3 nucleotide sequence: TGTGCCAGCAGCATGACGGGACAGTTCTCCTACGAGCAGTACTTC. The chain uses TRBV7-2 and TRBJ2-7; TRBD1 matches 7 bases. The germline V gene encodes CDR1 SGHTA and CDR2 FQGNSA. Unmatched junction bases numbered 7, after V lost 5 bases and J lost 0 bases. This CDR3 spans 15 amino acids.

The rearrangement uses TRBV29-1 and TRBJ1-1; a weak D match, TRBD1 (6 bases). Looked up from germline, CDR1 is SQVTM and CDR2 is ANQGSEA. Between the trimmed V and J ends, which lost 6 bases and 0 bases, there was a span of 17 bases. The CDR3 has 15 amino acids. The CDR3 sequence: CSVKGEAGLNTEAFF. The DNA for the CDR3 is TGCAGCGTGAAGGGGGAGGCTGGGTTGAACACTGAAGCTTTCTTT.

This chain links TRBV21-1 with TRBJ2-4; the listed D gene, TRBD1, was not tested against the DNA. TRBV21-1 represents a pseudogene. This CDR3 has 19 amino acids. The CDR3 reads CASSKKFRGGGAAKNIQYF. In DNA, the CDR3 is TGTGCCAGCAGCAAAAAATTTAGGGGGGGGGGCGCGGCCAAAAACATTCAGTACTTC.

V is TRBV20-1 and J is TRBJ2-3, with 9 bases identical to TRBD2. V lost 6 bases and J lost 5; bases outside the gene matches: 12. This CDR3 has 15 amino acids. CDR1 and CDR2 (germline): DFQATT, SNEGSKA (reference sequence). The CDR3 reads CSAGGGATRGDTQYF. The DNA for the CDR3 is TGCAGTGCGGGCGGGGGGGCGACCAGAGGAGATACGCAGTATTTT.

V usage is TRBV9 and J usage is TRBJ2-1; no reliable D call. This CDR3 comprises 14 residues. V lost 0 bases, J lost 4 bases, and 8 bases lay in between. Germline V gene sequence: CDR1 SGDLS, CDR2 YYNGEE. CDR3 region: CASSVVAGYNEQFF. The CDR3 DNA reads TGTGCCAGCAGCGTAGTGGCTGGTTACAATGAGCAGTTCTTC.